Shown below are 25 T cell receptor beta chains from a single sample sequenced in a study of T cells in Graves' hyperthyroidism and ophthalmopathy. Amplification yielded TCR beta CDR3 regions, with RNA transcripts as the source. In the first-round RT-PCR of the TCR CDR3, the HTBI primer set was used. TCRdb used MiXCR to reprocess the multiplex PCR reads, holding one entry per CDR3 protein. The sample lists hundreds of thousands of distinct CDR3 sequences, about 17% occurring once. Sequencing was done on a sample of blood. The receptors originated from a woman aged 18-29 years with Graves' ophthalmopathy.

This clonotype was seen many times. The gene calls are TRBV11-3 and TRBJ1-1, with D uncertain. The CDR3 totals 15 residues. CDR1 and CDR2 (germline): SGHNT, YENEEA. Trimming took off 5 bases at V and 5 bases at J, with 18 bases between the two ends. CDR3 residues: CASSLGHRKLTEAFF. CDR3 DNA: TGTGCCAGCAGCCTTGGGCACCGGAAACTTACTGAAGCTTTCTTT.

The table lists this clonotype with many counts. V is TRBV27 and J is TRBJ2-7; TRBD2 is a possible D gene (6 bases). The CDR3 extends over 15 amino acids. The germline V gene encodes CDR1 MNHEY and CDR2 SMNVEV (reference sequence). Trimming stripped 5 bases from V and 3 bases from J, with 17 bases between. CDR3 nucleotides: TGTGCCAGCAGTACGCCCGGGACTGCCCGCTACGAGCAGTACTTC. This translates into CASSTPGTARYEQYF.

This clonotype appeared many times. The CDR3 is CASRSTFYEQYF. CDR3 nucleotide sequence: TGTGCCAGCAGATCCACCTTCTACGAGCAGTACTTC. The genes are TRBV25-1 and TRBJ2-7; the D is unclear. CDR3 length: 12 amino acids. Deletions cut 6 bases from V and 3 bases from J, with 9 bases between. CDR1 is MGHDK and CDR2 is SYGVNS in the germline V gene.

A note on this clonotype: A much larger clone lies a single base off, so this may be a read error. This chain links TRBV20-1 with TRBJ2-3; 10 bases match TRBD2. This CDR3 is built from 15 residues. Germline CDR1 and CDR2: DFQATT and SNEGSKA (reference sequence). The CDR3 loop is CGASPLAGRTDTQYF. The DNA of the CDR3 is TGCGGTGCATCTCCACTAGCGGGGCGCACAGATACGCAGTATTTT.

The DNA of the CDR3 is TGTGCCAGCAGGCCGACTAGCGGGAACAGCCGGACGCAGTATTTT. The encoded protein is CASRPTSGNSRTQYF. V is TRBV28 and J is TRBJ2-3, with 11 bases aligning to TRBD2. V lost 6 bases and J lost 9; bases outside the gene matches: 11. The CDR3 is made up of 15 amino acids. Germline V gene data show CDR1 as MDHEN and CDR2 as SYDVKM. The complete variable domain, with remaining parts taken from reference TRBV28 and TRBJ2-3, reads DVKVTQSSRYLVKRTGEKVFLECVQDMDHENMFWYRQDPGLGLRLIYFSYDVKMKEKGDIPEGYSVSREKKERFSLILESASTNQTSMYLCASRPTSGNSRTQYFGPGTRLTVL.

This clonotype was recorded many times. J is TRBJ1-2 and V is TRBV28; D ambiguous. Trimming shortened V by 3 bases and J by 3 bases, and 14 bases separated the two germline ends. The germline gives CDR1 MDHEN, CDR2 SYDVKM. The CDR3 covers 15 residues. The CDR3 DNA reads TGTGCCAGCAGTTTTGCGGGAAGGGAGGACTATGGCTACACCTTC. It is translated as CASSFAGREDYGYTF.

This sequence joins TRBV19 and TRBJ1-1, with TRBD1 as a possible D gene (6 bases). The germline V and J ends were trimmed by 5 bases and 3 bases, with 16 bases remaining between them. Germline V lookup: CDR1 LNHDA, CDR2 SQIVND (reference sequence). This CDR3 is built from 15 residues. In DNA form, the CDR3 reads TGTGCCAGTAGTCTTAAATCACAGGGATACACTGAAGCTTTCTTT. This encodes CASSLKSQGYTEAFF.

In this sample, this clonotype turned up many times. This rearrangement joins TRBV3-1 to TRBJ2-1; 7 bases map to TRBD2. The CDR3 contains 17 residues. The germline V gene has CDR1 LGHDT and CDR2 YNNKEL (reference sequence). The ends lost 0 bases at V and 3 bases at J; junction bases unmatched: 8. The CDR3 is CASSQEGGRGIYNEQFF. In DNA, the CDR3 is TGTGCCAGCAGCCAAGAAGGCGGGAGAGGTATCTACAATGAGCAGTTCTTC.

The V and J genes are TRBV2 and TRBJ2-1; D unresolved. Trimming shortened V by 2 bases and J by 6 bases, and 5 bases separated the two germline ends. CDR1 and CDR2 from the germline V gene are SNHLY and FYNNEI. The CDR3 totals 12 residues. The CDR3 protein is CASSEMSNEQFF. CDR3 nucleotide sequence: TGTGCCAGCAGTGAAATGAGCAATGAGCAGTTCTTC.

This clonotype was detected ten times or more. This rearrangement joins TRBV27 to TRBJ2-7; D is possibly TRBD2 (7 bases). The V end was cut by 3 bases, the J end by 3 bases, with 12 bases between. This CDR3 comprises 14 residues. CDR1 is MNHEY and CDR2 is SMNVEV in the germline V gene (reference sequence). CDR3 residues: CASSLRGPSYEQYF. CDR3 sequence (DNA): TGTGCCAGCAGTTTGCGGGGGCCCAGCTACGAGCAGTACTTC.

The chain carries TRBV5-4 and TRBJ2-2; D is ambiguous. V was clipped by 0 bases and J by 6 bases, with 6 bases between them. The length of the CDR3 is 13 residues. Germline assignment: CDR1 SGHNT and CDR2 YYREEE (reference sequence). The CDR3 DNA reads as TGTGCCAGCAGCTTGGACGGGCCCGGGGAGCTGTTTTTT. It translates to CASSLDGPGELFF.

This chain uses TRBV2 with TRBJ1-1; D uncertain. Germline CDR1 is SNHLY and CDR2 is FYNNEI. V was pared by 5 bases and J by 3 bases, with 13 bases between. CDR3 size: 14 residues. CDR3 protein: CASSSRVGHTEAFF. The CDR3 coding sequence is TGTGCCAGCAGTTCGAGGGTTGGGCACACTGAAGCTTTCTTT.

In its sample, this clonotype was seen many times. The V and J genes are TRBV6-1 and TRBJ1-4; the D is unclear. V lost 5 bases, J lost 7 bases, and 11 bases lay in between. Looked up from germline, CDR1 is MNHNS and CDR2 is SASEGT. The CDR3 contains 13 residues. This chain's CDR3 is CASSLEIGEKLFF. CDR3 nucleotides: TGTGCCAGCAGTCTGGAGATAGGTGAAAAACTGTTTTTT.

Many counts were recorded for this clonotype. The J gene is TRBJ2-4, the V gene TRBV28, with 9 bases that match TRBD1. The V and J ends lost 1 base and 9 bases, in that order; junction bases with no gene match: 10. Per germline, CDR1 MDHEN and CDR2 SYDVKM. This CDR3 contains 16 residues. The CDR3 protein is CASSLSRDRELIIQYF. The CDR3 coding sequence is TGTGCCAGCAGTTTATCCCGGGACAGGGAGCTTATCATTCAGTACTTC.

This clonotype was observed at least ten times. The genes are TRBV28 and TRBJ1-1; no reliable D call. Germline V CDR1 and CDR2: MDHEN, SYDVKM. V was pared by 4 bases and J by 3 bases, with 12 bases between. This CDR3 has 14 amino acids. This CDR3 reads CASSSPSIHTEAFF. CDR3 DNA sequence: TGTGCCAGCAGTTCCCCGTCGATCCACACTGAAGCTTTCTTT.

The rearrangement links TRBV7-3 to TRBJ1-1, with TRBD1 as a possible D gene (6 bases). V was shortened by 3 bases and J by 2 bases, with 13 bases between the two germline ends. This CDR3 region has 15 residues. Germline V gene data show CDR1 as SGHTA and CDR2 as FQGTGA. This CDR3 is CASSFLQGLNTEAFF. CDR3 nucleotides: TGTGCCAGCAGCTTTTTACAGGGCCTTAACACTGAAGCTTTCTTT.

This clonotype was recorded many times. This sequence joins TRBV6-1 and TRBJ2-1; D gene unclear. Trimming shortened V by 4 bases and J by 4 bases, and 14 bases separated the two germline ends. Germline values: CDR1 MNHNS, CDR2 SASEGT. This CDR3 has 15 amino acids. CDR3 nucleotide sequence: TGTGCCAGCAGTGTGCCCGGTATGCTGTACAATGAGCAGTTCTTC. Its translation: CASSVPGMLYNEQFF.

This clonotype was detected a few times. This chain links TRBV2 with TRBJ1-2; tentatively, D is TRBD1 (5 bases). CDR3 length: 12 amino acids. Germline V gene data show CDR1 as SNHLY and CDR2 as FYNNEI. V dropped 4 bases and J dropped 6 bases, with 9 bases sitting between them. CDR3 sequence reads: CASSGQYDGYTF. The CDR3 DNA is TGTGCCAGCAGTGGACAGTATGATGGCTACACCTTC.

This clonotype has at least ten counts. The chain is built from TRBV10-3 and TRBJ1-2; maybe TRBD1 (6 bases). Trimming shortened V by 1 base and J by 7 bases, and 16 bases separated the two germline ends. The CDR3 has 15 residues. Germline CDR1 reads ENHRY; CDR2 reads SYGVKD. CDR3 sequence: CAISELQGNKAGYTF. The CDR3, as DNA: TGTGCCATCAGTGAGTTACAGGGCAATAAGGCTGGCTACACCTTC.

This clonotype was recorded at least ten times. The chain employs TRBV2 and TRBJ1-6; 8 nucleotides line up with TRBD1. This CDR3 is built from 15 residues. Germline values: CDR1 SNHLY, CDR2 FYNNEI. Trimming removed 5 bases from V and 4 bases from J; junction bases left unmatched: 4. The DNA for the CDR3 is TGTGCCAGCAGTCCAAACAGGGGGTATAATTCACCCCTCCACTTT. This translates into CASSPNRGYNSPLHF.

This clonotype was counted only a few times. V is TRBV6-1 and J is TRBJ1-3; D unresolved. The V gene lost 6 bases and the J gene lost 0 bases, with 15 bases spanning the gap. The CDR3 sequence is 16 residues long. Germline CDR1 reads MNHNS; CDR2 reads SASEGT. The CDR3 reads CASSPPPGSSGNTIYF. In nucleotides, the CDR3 is TGTGCCAGCAGCCCCCCCCCCGGGTCCTCTGGAAACACCATATATTTT.

This clonotype was recorded at least ten times. The chain joins TRBV6-2 or TRBV6-3 to TRBJ1-2; D ambiguous. Germline CDR1 is MNHEY and CDR2 is SVGEGT. This CDR3 region has 12 residues. Trimming took off 5 bases at V and 5 bases at J, with 9 bases between the two ends. CDR3 DNA: TGTGCCAGCAGTCCCCAGGAGTATGGCTACACCTTC. Protein: CASSPQEYGYTF.

This clonotype was seen ten or more times. The V call is TRBV27, the J call TRBJ2-1, with a tentative D call TRBD1 (6 bases). Trimming removed 5 bases from V and 6 bases from J, with 17 bases in between. The CDR3 consists of 15 residues. Germline loops: CDR1 MNHEY, CDR2 SMNVEV (reference sequence). The CDR3 sequence: CASSPSRDKFNEQFF. DNA of the CDR3: TGTGCCAGCAGTCCTAGCCGGGACAAGTTCAATGAGCAGTTCTTC.

As for this clonotype: This may arise from a read error, as a much more abundant clone is one base away. The genes are TRBV12-3 or TRBV12-4 and TRBJ1-1; no clear D. The CDR3 runs 13 residues. Here the CDR3 DNA reads TGTGCCGGCAGTTTGGTTTCAGGTCCTGAAGCTTTCTTT. Residues: CAGSLVSGPEAFF.

Many counts were recorded for this clonotype. The chain recombines TRBV28 with TRBJ1-5, with D possibly matching TRBD1 (5 bases). Germline CDR1 and CDR2: MDHEN and SYDVKM. The CDR3 is 15 residues long. The ends were cut back, 1 base at V and 2 bases at J, with 9 bases in the middle. DNA of the CDR3: TGTGCCAGCAGTTTATCAGGACAACGCAATCAGCCCCAGCATTTT. Translating it yields CASSLSGQRNQPQHF.